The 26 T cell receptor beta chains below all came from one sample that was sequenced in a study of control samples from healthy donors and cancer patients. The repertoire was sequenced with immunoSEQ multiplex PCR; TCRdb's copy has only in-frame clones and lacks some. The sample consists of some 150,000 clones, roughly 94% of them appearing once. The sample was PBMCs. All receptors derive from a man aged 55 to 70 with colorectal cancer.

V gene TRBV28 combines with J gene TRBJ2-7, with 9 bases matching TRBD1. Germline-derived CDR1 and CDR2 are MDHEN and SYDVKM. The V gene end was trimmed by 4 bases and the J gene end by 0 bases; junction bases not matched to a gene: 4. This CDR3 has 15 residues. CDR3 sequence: CASSSTTGGSYEQYF. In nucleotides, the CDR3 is TGTGCCAGCAGTTCCACGACAGGGGGCTCCTACGAGCAGTACTTC.

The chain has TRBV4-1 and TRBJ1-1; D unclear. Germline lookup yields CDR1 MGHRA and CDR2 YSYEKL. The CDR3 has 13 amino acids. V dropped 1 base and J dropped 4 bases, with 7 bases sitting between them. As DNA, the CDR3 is TGCGCCAGCAGCCAAGGGACGGGCACTGAAGCTTTCTTT. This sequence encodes CASSQGTGTEAFF.

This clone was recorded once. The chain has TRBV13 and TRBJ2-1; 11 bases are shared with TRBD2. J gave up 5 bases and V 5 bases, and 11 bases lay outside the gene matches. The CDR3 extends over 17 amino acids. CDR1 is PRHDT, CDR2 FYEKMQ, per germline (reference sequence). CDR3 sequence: CASSTVAGGRLNNEQFF. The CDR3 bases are TGTGCCAGCAGCACCGTAGCGGGGGGGCGATTAAACAATGAGCAGTTCTTC. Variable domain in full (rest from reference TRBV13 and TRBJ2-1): AAGVIQSPRHLIKEKRETATLKCYPIPRHDTVYWYQQGPGQDPQFLISFYEKMQSDKGSIPDRFSAQQFSDYHSELNMSSLELGDSALYFCASSTVAGGRLNNEQFFGPGTRLTVL.

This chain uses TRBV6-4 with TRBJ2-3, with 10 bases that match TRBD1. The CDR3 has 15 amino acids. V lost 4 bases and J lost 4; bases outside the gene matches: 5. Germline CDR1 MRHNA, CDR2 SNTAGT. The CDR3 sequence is CASSGQGAASDTQYF. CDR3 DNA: TGTGCCAGCAGTGGACAGGGGGCCGCCTCAGATACGCAGTATTTT.

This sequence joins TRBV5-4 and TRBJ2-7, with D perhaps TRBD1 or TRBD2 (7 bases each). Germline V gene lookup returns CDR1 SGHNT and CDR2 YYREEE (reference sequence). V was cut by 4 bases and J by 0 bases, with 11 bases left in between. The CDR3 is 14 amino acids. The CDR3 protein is CASSGGDSSYEQYF. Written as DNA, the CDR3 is TGTGCCAGCAGCGGGGGGGACAGCTCCTACGAGCAGTACTTC.

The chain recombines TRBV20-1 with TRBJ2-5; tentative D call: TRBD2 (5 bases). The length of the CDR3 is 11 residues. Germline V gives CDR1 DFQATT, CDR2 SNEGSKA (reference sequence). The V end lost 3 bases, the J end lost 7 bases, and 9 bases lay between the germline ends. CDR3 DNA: TGCAGTGCTAGGGACGCGGGGACCCAGTACTTC. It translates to CSARDAGTQYF.

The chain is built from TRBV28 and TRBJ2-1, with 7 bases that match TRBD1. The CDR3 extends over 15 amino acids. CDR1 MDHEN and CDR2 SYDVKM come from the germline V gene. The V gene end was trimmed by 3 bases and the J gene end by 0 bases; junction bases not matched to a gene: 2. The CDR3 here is CASSFAGGSYNEQFF. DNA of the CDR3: TGTGCCAGCAGTTTTGCAGGGGGCTCCTACAATGAGCAGTTCTTC.

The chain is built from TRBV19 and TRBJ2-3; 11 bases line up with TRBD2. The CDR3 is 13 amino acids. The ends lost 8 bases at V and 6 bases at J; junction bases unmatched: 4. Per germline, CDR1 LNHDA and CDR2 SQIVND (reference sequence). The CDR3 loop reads CASRPSGGDTQYF. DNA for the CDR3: TGTGCCAGTCGTCCTAGCGGGGGGGATACGCAGTATTTT.

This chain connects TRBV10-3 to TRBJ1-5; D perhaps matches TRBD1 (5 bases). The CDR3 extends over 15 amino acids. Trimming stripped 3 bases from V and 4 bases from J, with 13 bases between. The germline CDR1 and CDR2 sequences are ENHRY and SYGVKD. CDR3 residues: CAISEVSRGNQPQHF. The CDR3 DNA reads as TGTGCCATCAGTGAAGTCTCTAGGGGAAATCAGCCCCAGCATTTT.

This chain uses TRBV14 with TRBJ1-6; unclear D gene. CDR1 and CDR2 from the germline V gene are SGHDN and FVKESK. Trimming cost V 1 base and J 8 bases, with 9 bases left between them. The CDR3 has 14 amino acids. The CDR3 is CASSQGYSYSPLHF. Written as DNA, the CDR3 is TGTGCCAGCAGCCAAGGGTACTCCTATTCACCCCTCCACTTT.

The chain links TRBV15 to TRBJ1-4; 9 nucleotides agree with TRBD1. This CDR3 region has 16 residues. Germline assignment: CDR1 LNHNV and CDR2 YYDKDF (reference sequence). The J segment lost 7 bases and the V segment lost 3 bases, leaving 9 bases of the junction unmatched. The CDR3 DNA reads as TGTGCCACCAGCAGGGGTGACAGGGGGACTTCTGAAAAACTGTTTTTT. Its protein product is CATSRGDRGTSEKLFF.

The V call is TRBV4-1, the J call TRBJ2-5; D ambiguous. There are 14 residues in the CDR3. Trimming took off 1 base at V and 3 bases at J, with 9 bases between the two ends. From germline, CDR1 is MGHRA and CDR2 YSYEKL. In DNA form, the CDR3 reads TGCGCCAGCAGCCAAGGACCGGCAGAAGAGACCCAGTACTTC. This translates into CASSQGPAEETQYF.

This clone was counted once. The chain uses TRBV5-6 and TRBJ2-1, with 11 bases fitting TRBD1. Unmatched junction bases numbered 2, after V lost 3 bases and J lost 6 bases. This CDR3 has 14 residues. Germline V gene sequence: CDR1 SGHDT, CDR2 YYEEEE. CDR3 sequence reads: CASSWGQGGNEQFF. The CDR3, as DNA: TGTGCCAGCAGCTGGGGACAGGGGGGCAATGAGCAGTTCTTC.

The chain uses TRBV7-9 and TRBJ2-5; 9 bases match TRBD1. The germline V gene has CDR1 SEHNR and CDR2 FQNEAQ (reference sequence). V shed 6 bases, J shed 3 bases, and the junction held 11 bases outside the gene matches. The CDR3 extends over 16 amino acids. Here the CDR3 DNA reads TGTGCCAGCAGTCGGCCGGGACAGGGATTGGAAGAGACCCAGTACTTC. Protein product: CASSRPGQGLEETQYF.

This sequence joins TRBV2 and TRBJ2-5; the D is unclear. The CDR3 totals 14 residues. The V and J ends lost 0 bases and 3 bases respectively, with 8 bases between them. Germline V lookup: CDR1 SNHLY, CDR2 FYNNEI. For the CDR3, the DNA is TGTGCCAGCAGTGAAGCGCCCGTAAAAGAGACCCAGTACTTC. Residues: CASSEAPVKETQYF.

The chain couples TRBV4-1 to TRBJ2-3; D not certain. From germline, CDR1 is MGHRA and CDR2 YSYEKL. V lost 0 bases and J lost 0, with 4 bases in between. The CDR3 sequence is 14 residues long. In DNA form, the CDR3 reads TGCGCCAGCAGCCAAGACTACAGCACAGATACGCAGTATTTT. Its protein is CASSQDYSTDTQYF.

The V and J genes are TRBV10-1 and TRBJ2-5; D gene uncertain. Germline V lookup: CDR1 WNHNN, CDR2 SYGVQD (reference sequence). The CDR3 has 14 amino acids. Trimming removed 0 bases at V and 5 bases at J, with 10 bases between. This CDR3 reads CASSESKGRETQYF. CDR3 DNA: TGCGCCAGCAGTGAGTCGAAGGGAAGGGAGACCCAGTACTTC.

The CDR3 reads CASSPSDLLGTEAFF. The CDR3 DNA is TGTGCCAGCTCACCTTCGGATCTCCTGGGCACTGAAGCTTTCTTT. The rearrangement uses TRBV18 and TRBJ1-1, with D uncertain. This CDR3 has 15 residues. V lost 3 bases and J lost 4, with 15 bases in between. Germline assignment: CDR1 KGHSH and CDR2 LQKENI.

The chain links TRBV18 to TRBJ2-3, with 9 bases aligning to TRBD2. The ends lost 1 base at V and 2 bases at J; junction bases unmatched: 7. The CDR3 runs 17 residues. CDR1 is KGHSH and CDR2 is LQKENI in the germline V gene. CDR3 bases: TGTGCCAGCTCACCACTCGGGCTAGCGGGGAACACAGATACGCAGTATTTT. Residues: CASSPLGLAGNTDTQYF.

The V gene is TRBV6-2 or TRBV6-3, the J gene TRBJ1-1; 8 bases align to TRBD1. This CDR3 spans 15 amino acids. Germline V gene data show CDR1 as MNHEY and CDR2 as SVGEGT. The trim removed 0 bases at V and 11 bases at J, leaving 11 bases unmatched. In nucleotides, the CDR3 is TGTGCCAGCAGTTACTCGATGAAGGACAGGGAGGCGGCTTTCTTT. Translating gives CASSYSMKDREAAFF.

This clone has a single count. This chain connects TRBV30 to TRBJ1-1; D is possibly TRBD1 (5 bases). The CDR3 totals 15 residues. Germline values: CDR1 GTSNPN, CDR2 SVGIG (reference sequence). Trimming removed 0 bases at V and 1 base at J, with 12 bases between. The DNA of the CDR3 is TGTGCCTGGAGTGTCTGGGGGAATGAGAACACTGAAGCTTTCTTT. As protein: CAWSVWGNENTEAFF.

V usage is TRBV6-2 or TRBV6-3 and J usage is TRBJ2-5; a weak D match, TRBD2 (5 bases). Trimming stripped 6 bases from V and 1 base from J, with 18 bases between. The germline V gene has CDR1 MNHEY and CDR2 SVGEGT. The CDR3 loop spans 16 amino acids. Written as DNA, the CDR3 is TGTGCCAGCAGCTCACCCCACCTAGCAGCCCAAGAGACCCAGTACTTC. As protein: CASSSPHLAAQETQYF.

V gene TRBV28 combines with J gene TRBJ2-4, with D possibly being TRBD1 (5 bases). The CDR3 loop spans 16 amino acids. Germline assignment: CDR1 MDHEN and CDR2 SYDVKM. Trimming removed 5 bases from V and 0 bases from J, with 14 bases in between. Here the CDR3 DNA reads TGTGCCAGCAGTCCCCCGACAGCCCTAGCCAAAAACATTCAGTACTTC. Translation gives CASSPPTALAKNIQYF.

The CDR3 protein is CASSFSSVSASEQFF. CDR3 DNA: TGTGCCAGCAGCTTCTCTAGTGTTTCTGCCAGTGAGCAGTTCTTC. The genes are TRBV7-2 and TRBJ2-1; no firm D call. The CDR3 has 15 amino acids. From germline, CDR1 is SGHTA and CDR2 FQGNSA. The V end lost 3 bases, the J end lost 9 bases, and 18 bases lay between the germline ends.

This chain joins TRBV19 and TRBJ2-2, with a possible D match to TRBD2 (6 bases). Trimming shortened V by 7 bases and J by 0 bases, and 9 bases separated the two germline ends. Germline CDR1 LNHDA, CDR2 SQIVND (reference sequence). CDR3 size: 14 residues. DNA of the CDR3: TGTGCCAGTAAGGAGGGTACGAACACCGGGGAGCTGTTTTTT. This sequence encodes CASKEGTNTGELFF.

Here the CDR3 DNA reads TGTGCCAGCAGTGCCGGGTTTTTCTACGAGCAGTACTTC. Its protein is CASSAGFFYEQYF. The rearrangement uses TRBV12-3 or TRBV12-4 and TRBJ2-7; D gene unclear. This CDR3 is 13 amino acids long. The germline V and J ends were trimmed by 5 bases and 3 bases, with 11 bases remaining between them.